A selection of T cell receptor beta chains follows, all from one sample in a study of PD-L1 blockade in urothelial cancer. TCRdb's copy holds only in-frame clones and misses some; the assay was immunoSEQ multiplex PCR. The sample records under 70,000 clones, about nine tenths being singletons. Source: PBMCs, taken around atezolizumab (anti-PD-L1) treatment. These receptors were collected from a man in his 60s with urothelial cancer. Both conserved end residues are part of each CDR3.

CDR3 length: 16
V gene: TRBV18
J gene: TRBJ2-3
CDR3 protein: CASSPPVGFGADTQYF

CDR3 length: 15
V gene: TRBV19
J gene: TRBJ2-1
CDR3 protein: CASSGLAGGDNEQFF

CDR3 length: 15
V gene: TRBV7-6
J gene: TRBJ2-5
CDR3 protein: CASSLARHGQETQYF

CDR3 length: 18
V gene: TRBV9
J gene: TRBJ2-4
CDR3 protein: CASSVAGEWAGYQNIQYF

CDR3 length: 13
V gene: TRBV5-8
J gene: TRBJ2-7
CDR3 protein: CASSYREGYEQYF

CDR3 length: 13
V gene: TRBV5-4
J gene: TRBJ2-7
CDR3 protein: CASSLELALEQYF

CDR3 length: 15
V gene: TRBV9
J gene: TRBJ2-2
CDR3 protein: CASRGGQGLTGELFF

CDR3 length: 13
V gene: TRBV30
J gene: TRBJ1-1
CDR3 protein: CAWSSQGVTEAFF

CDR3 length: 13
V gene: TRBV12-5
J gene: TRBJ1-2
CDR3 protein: CASGLVGGRGYTF

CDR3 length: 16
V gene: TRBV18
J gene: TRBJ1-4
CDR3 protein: CASSPISGQRNEKLFF

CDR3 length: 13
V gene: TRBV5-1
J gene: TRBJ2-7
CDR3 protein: CASSLDSFYEQYF

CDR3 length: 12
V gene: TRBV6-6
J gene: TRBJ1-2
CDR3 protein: CASSYSADGYTF

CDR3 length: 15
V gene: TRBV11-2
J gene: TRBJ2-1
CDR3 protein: CASSSGTGFYNEQFF

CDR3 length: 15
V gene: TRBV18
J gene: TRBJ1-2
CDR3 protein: CASSPETGGANGYTF

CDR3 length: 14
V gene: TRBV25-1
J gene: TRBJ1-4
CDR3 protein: CASRDNRANEKLFF

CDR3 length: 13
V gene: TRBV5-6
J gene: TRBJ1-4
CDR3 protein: CASSLGGGEKLFF

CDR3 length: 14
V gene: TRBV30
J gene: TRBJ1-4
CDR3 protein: CAWSLREMNEKLFF

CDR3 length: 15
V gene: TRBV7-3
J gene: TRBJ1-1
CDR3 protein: CASSLMGQGYTEAFF

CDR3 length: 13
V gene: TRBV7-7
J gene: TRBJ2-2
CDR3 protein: CASSLVATGELFF

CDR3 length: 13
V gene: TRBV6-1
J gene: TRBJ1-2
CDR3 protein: CASSTDRGDGYTF

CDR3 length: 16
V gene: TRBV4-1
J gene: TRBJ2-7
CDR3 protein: CASSQERRGSSYEQYF

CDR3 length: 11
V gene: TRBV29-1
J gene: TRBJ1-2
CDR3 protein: CSVGQGSSYTF

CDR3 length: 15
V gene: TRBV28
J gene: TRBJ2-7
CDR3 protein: CASSSPGQGLSEQYF

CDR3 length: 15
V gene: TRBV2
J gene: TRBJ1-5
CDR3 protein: CASSEYGQFNQPQHF

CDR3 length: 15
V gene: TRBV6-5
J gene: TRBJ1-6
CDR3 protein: CASRRDRGPYSPLHF

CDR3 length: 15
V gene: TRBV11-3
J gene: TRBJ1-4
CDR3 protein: CASSQSQGLSEKLFF

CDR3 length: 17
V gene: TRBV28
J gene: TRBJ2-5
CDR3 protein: CASSFYSTGSRQETQYF

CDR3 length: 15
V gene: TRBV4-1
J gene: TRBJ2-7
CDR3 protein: CASSPSGTGGGEQYF

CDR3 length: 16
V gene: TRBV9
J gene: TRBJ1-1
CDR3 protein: CASSVGRTAWGTEAFF

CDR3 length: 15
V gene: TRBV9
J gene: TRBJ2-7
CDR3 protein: CASSVAPDRTYEQYF

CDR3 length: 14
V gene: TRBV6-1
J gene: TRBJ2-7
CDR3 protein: CASSEGGGYYEQYF

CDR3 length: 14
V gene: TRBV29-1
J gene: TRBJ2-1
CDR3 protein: CSVERPGLLSLLFF

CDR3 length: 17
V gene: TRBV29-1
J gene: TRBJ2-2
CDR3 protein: CSVEDLPGTSGSGELFF

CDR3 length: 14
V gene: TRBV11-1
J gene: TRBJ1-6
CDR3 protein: CASSLGQDNSPLHF

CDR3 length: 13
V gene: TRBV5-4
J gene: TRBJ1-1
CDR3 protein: CASSSLYNTEAFF

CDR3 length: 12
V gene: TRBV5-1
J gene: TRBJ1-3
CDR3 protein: CASSVDSNTIYF

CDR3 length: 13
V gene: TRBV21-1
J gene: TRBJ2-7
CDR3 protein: CASSKGRLYEQYF

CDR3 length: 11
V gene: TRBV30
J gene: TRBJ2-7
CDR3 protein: CAWGLAFEQYF

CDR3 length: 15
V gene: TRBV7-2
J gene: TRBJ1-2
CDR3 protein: CASSLVKGAGYGYTF

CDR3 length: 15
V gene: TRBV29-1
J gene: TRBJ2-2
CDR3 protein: CSVDTAGGANGELFF